This entry describes one TCR beta chain. The specificity of this receptor is unknown. No base-level quality is on record; no much larger clone is a single base apart. Untouched CD4+ T cells were isolated from Ficoll-separated PBMC by magnetic bead negative selection, reaching an average purity of about 98%. Magnetic beads were used to isolate untouched CD4+ T cells from Ficoll-separated PBMC, giving around 98% purity with negligible CD8+ contamination. Donors were a few healthy blood donors whose buffy coats supplied peripheral blood mononuclear cells. Each of the three donors was CMV seronegative. The DNeasy Blood & Tissue Kit was used to extract genomic DNA. For each subject, genomic DNA from sorted CD137+CD4+ cells and from pre-culture CD4+ baseline samples underwent TCRB sequencing. The immunoSEQ multiplex PCR, with forward primers for 54 TRBV segments and reverse primers for 13 TRBJ segments, was used to amplify TCRB CDR3 regions. Deep resolution, with a target of roughly 200,000 T cell genomes, was applied to the sequencing of pre-culture CD4+ samples. Sequencing of the amplicons on an Illumina HiSeq System generated 87 bp reads spanning the CDR3. Processing in the source paper ran as follows. PCR and sequencing errors in the reads were corrected, and CDR3 regions were defined by aligning to IMGT reference sequences. Synthetic template pools were used to estimate template counts and unique rearrangement counts. Clonality was calculated as 1 minus Pielou's evenness. The Daley-Smith estimator was used to estimate richness. Morisita's index was used to measure repertoire overlap. Clones present in cultured samples but not detected in the pre-culture repertoire of the same donor were defined as low-abundance clones. TCRdb took this table from immuneACCESS and kept in-frame rearrangements with V and J called. Such tables lack part of the clones; where checked against another copy, unresolved V genes explain under half of the gap, and the rest is unexplained. D and trimming were read from the DNA, whereas the V and J calls and clone size are those reported in that table. The sample table contains about 73,000 clones; only one count was recorded for around four fifths of them. The top ten constitute roughly 1.6% of the sample.

The germline V gene (reference sequence) sets CDR1 to GTSNPN and CDR2 to SVGIG. V lost 1 base and J lost 11 bases; the stretch between them is 8 bases long. The CDR3, cysteine through phenylalanine, is 11 amino acids long. Kept here is only the CDR3 DNA, which spans 33 bases and is read in frame from base 1. The data are from a study of T cell repertoires and HLA-DP antigens (dated by TCRdb to between 2018 and 2020). Regarding the research as a whole: Using HeLa cells transduced to present allogeneic HLA-DP, the study set up an in vitro model of CD4+ T cell alloreactivity. The two alloantigens modelled structurally similar versus dissimilar alloantigens, differing from self at one and around ten peptide-binding groove amino acids, respectively. The three donors, two male and one female, ranged from the 18-to-29 to the 60-to-69 age band. The average DNA input was approximately 220 ng for sorted CD137+CD4+ samples versus about 1,200 ng for pre-culture CD4+ samples. Broad study findings and their caveats: The naive and memory CD4+ repertoires were not analysed as separate populations. Clonality of sorted CD137+ cells was similar against both alloantigens (around 0.37) and much higher than in pre-culture samples (around 0.044). Limitations were identified as the inclusion of only a few donors, the use of a non-physiological HeLa antigen-presenting system, and the use of total CD4+ responder cells. Clones undetected before culture had an average cumulative frequency of 36.3% against one allele and around 48% against the other.

The clonotype was recovered from a man between 60 and 75 years old in good health and CMV-seronegative. The sequenced sample was CD4+ T cells from PBMCs. The chain is assembled from TRBV30 and TRBJ1-4; perhaps TRBD1 is the D gene, with 5 bases matching. The CDR3 here reads CAWSGGDKLFF. The bases are TGTGCCTGGAGTGGCGGGGACAAACTGTTTTTT. The entire variable domain, with the stretches around the CDR3 drawn from the reference TRBV30 and TRBJ1-4 proteins, is SQTIHQWPATLVQPVGSPLSLECTVEGTSNPNLYWYRQAAGRGLQLLFYSVGIGQISSEVPQNLSASRPQDRQFILSSKKLLLSDSGFYLCAWSGGDKLFFGSGTQLSVL.